This TCR beta chain was sequenced in a study of blood T cells in healthy people across ages. At the level of the study: Roughly one uniquely barcoded beta molecule per two T cells was captured.

Study-level findings and limits: Nothing was known about donor CMV status, and this possibly confounded expanded clonotype changes. Diversity estimates drawn from one million T cells were deemed underestimates.

On this clonotype: The antigen remains undetermined.

A minimum of 7 million PBMCs was isolated per sample. Using a J-beta primer mix together with a sample-barcoded 5' primer, a second PCR was run for roughly 7 to 11 cycles. TCRdb fed the 5' RACE reads into MiXCR, producing one record per CDR3 protein. This sample carries some 800,000 distinct CDR3 sequences, 40% to 50% of them seen once, and the ten largest clones take around 18%. This receptor was obtained from a man in his sixties in good health. The sequenced sample consisted of blood.

The DNA for the CDR3 is TGTGCCAGCTCGCGACAGGGGCCCTCCACTGAAGCTTTCTTT. It codes for CASSRQGPSTEAFF. The chain uses TRBV18 and TRBJ1-1; 8 nucleotides match TRBD1. This CDR3 is 14 amino acids long. V was clipped by 6 bases and J by 4 bases; unmatched bases: 7. The germline V gene has CDR1 KGHSH and CDR2 LQKENI.